These 31 T cell receptor beta chains were all obtained from the same sample, sequenced in a study of blood T cell repertoires in COVID-19. Some clones are missing from TCRdb's copy, which holds only in-frame ones; the method was immunoSEQ multiplex PCR. The table has more than 85,000 clones, about 75% seen once. The material sequenced was peripheral blood. The receptors stem from a woman in her 70s with acute or convalescent COVID-19.

This chain uses TRBV5-8 with TRBJ1-3; D is unresolved. There are 13 residues in the CDR3. Germline V gives CDR1 SGHTS, CDR2 YDEGEE. V was pared by 2 bases and J by 0 bases, with 3 bases between. Here the CDR3 reads CASSFHSGNTIYF. CDR3 DNA sequence: TGTGCCAGCAGCTTCCACTCTGGAAACACCATATATTTT. Using reference TRBV5-8 and TRBJ1-3 for the parts outside the CDR3, the full variable domain is EAGVTQSPTHLIKTRGQQATLRCSPISGHTSVYWYQQALGLGLQFLLWYDEGEERNRGNFPPRFSGRQFPNYSSELNVNALELEDSALYLCASSFHSGNTIYFGEGSWLTVV.

This chain uses TRBV5-4 with TRBJ2-1; 7 bases match TRBD1. Looked up from germline, CDR1 is SGHNT and CDR2 is YYREEE (reference sequence). CDR3 length: 15 residues. V lost 4 bases to trimming and J lost 7 bases; unmatched junction nucleotides: 11. The CDR3 region has the DNA TGTGCCAGCAGCCAACAGACAGGGTTAGTGAATGAGCAGTTCTTC. Protein product: CASSQQTGLVNEQFF.

This clone was seen a single time. This chain links TRBV30 with TRBJ1-4; D gene unclear. V shed 0 bases and J shed 4 bases, with 9 bases lying between them. This CDR3 is 14 amino acids long. Germline V CDR1 and CDR2: GTSNPN, SVGIG (reference sequence). The CDR3 sequence is CAWSVGGNNEKLFF. For the CDR3, the DNA is TGTGCCTGGAGTGTGGGAGGGAATAATGAAAAACTGTTTTTT.

This clone was recorded a few times. V and J are TRBV2 and TRBJ2-7; 9 bases are a match to TRBD1. This CDR3 spans 13 amino acids. Germline V lookup: CDR1 SNHLY, CDR2 FYNNEI. The junction had 4 bases not matched to a gene; V was cut back by 6 bases and J by 4 bases. CDR3 amino acids: CASSRDRVYEQYF. The CDR3 nucleotides are TGTGCCAGCAGCCGGGACAGGGTTTACGAGCAGTACTTC.

The chain links TRBV28 to TRBJ1-2; TRBD1 agrees at 7 bases. The CDR3 has 16 amino acids. V trimming: 1 base; J trimming: 4 bases; junction bases outside the gene matches: 9. The germline V gene has CDR1 MDHEN and CDR2 SYDVKM. The CDR3 bases are TGTGCCAGCAGTTTATCCTCAGGGACAGCTCTCTATGGCTACACCTTC. It codes for CASSLSSGTALYGYTF.

CDR3 nucleotide sequence: TGTGCCAGCAGCAGTGGAGGGATAACCGGGGAGCTGTTTTTT. Residues: CASSSGGITGELFF. The chain recombines TRBV9 with TRBJ2-2; possible D gene TRBD2, 6 bases. Germline V gene sequence: CDR1 SGDLS, CDR2 YYNGEE. With 4 bases removed from V and 5 bases from J, the gap between germline ends came to 12 bases. This CDR3 spans 14 amino acids.

The chain has TRBV6-2 or TRBV6-3 and TRBJ1-6, with 7 bases aligning to TRBD1. The length of the CDR3 is 16 residues. The junction had 9 bases not matched to a gene; V was cut back by 4 bases and J by 6 bases. CDR1 and CDR2 from the germline V gene are MNHEY and SVGEGT. The CDR3 nucleotides read TGTGCCAGCAGTTGGGACAGCGCCCGGATTAATTCACCCCTCCACTTT. Protein product: CASSWDSARINSPLHF.

This rearrangement joins TRBV5-1 to TRBJ2-7, with 8 bases fitting TRBD2. The CDR3 spans 16 residues. Germline V gene lookup returns CDR1 SGHRS and CDR2 YFSETQ. CDR3 in amino acids: CPRLRRGGARGGEQYF. CDR3 DNA: TGCCCCCGTTTGCGCCGTGGGGGGGCCCGGGGGGGGGAGCAGTACTTC.

V gene TRBV24-1 combines with J gene TRBJ1-2, with D hard to call. The germline V gene has CDR1 KGHDR and CDR2 SFDVKD. V was shortened by 3 bases and J by 6 bases, with 10 bases between the two germline ends. The CDR3 runs 13 residues. The CDR3 DNA reads TGTGCCACCAGTGATGGTGGGCTGGATGGCTACACCTTC. Translation gives CATSDGGLDGYTF.

The rearrangement links TRBV2 to TRBJ2-3; weak D call: TRBD1 (8 bases). This CDR3 region has 16 residues. V lost 4 bases to trimming and J lost 6 bases, with 20 bases between them. The germline V gene encodes CDR1 SNHLY and CDR2 FYNNEI. The CDR3 coding sequence is TGTGCCAGCAGTGTCTTACAGGGGGGGTTAGACGATACGCAGTATTTT. As protein: CASSVLQGGLDDTQYF.

The CDR3 protein is CASRSTGGYGYTF. The CDR3 DNA follows: TGTGCCAGCAGGTCTACAGGGGGCTATGGCTACACCTTC. The V gene is TRBV5-6, the J gene TRBJ1-2; 8 positions match TRBD1. CDR1 and CDR2 from the germline V gene are SGHDT and YYEEEE. Trimming removed 5 bases from V and 4 bases from J; junction bases left unmatched: 4. The CDR3 runs to 13 residues.

V and J are TRBV6-2 or TRBV6-3 and TRBJ2-5; maybe TRBD1 (5 bases). Germline CDR1 is MNHEY and CDR2 is SVGEGT. This CDR3 is built from 14 residues. The V end was cut by 2 bases, the J end by 5 bases, with 12 bases between. In DNA form, the CDR3 reads TGTGCCAGCAGTTACGTGGGGCAGGAGGAGACCCAGTACTTC. It translates to CASSYVGQEETQYF.

A few counts support this clone. One junction end does not reproduce the germline sequence, and a read error may be involved. The V and J genes are TRBV6-1 and TRBJ1-1; TRBD1 might be the D (5 bases). The CDR3 is 14 amino acids. The germline CDR1 and CDR2 sequences are MNHNS and SASEGT. The CDR3 here is CASSQAGPDTEAFF. CDR3 DNA: TGTGCCAGCAGTCAAGCGGGGCCGGACACTGAAGCTTTCTTT.

This chain connects TRBV4-1 to TRBJ1-2; 12 positions agree with TRBD1. The V gene's germline CDR1 is MGHRA and CDR2 YSYEKL. The CDR3 runs to 15 residues. Trimming at V came to 1 base and at J to 7 bases, leaving 4 bases not matched to a gene. The CDR3 coding sequence is TGCGCCAGCAGCCAAGTAGGGACAGGGGGCGGTGGCTACACCTTC. Protein: CASSQVGTGGGGYTF.

The V call is TRBV10-3, the J call TRBJ2-1; maybe TRBD1 (6 bases). The CDR3 extends over 17 amino acids. V gave up 4 bases and J gave up 0 bases, with 16 bases separating them. Looked up from germline, CDR1 is ENHRY and CDR2 is SYGVKD. CDR3 residues: CAISVQGQTSSYNEQFF. For the CDR3, the DNA is TGTGCCATCAGTGTGCAGGGACAAACAAGCTCCTACAATGAGCAGTTCTTC.

This clone was seen a few times. The V and J genes are TRBV10-3 and TRBJ2-1; D is possibly TRBD1 (6 bases). Germline V CDR1 and CDR2: ENHRY, SYGVKD. Trimming cost V 0 bases and J 7 bases, with 10 bases left between them. CDR3 length: 14 residues. In DNA, the CDR3 is TGTGCCATCAGTGAGTCGGGGGCTGGGAATGAGCAGTTCTTC. This codes for CAISESGAGNEQFF.

The CDR3 DNA sequence: TGTGCCAGCAGTTATACCCCCCAGCGGGGGATTAAAAACGAGCAGTACTTC. The encoded protein is CASSYTPQRGIKNEQYF. The chain recombines TRBV6-2 or TRBV6-3 with TRBJ2-7, with 8 bases aligning to TRBD2. The CDR3 is 17 amino acids. V was pared by 3 bases and J by 5 bases, with 15 bases of the junction left unmatched. Looked up from germline, CDR1 is MNHEY and CDR2 is SVGEGT.

This clone came up once. The chain recombines TRBV13 with TRBJ2-1; the match to TRBD2 covers 9 bases. The V and J ends lost 5 bases and 9 bases, in that order; junction bases with no gene match: 5. This CDR3 has 13 residues. Germline V lookup: CDR1 PRHDT, CDR2 FYEKMQ (reference sequence). CDR3: CASSVGTSSEQFF. CDR3 sequence (DNA): TGTGCCAGCAGCGTCGGGACTAGCAGTGAGCAGTTCTTC.

V is TRBV3-1 (or the pseudogene TRBV3-2) and J is TRBJ2-5, with 7 bases fitting TRBD1. CDR1 is LGHDT, CDR2 YNNKEL, per germline (reference sequence). The CDR3 is 14 residues long. With 3 bases clipped from V and 4 bases from J, the junction kept 5 bases outside the gene matches. DNA for the CDR3: TGTGCCAGCAGCCATACAGGGGTCGGAGAGACCCAGTACTTC. This gives the protein CASSHTGVGETQYF.

The J gene is TRBJ1-5, the V gene TRBV2; D is possibly TRBD1 (5 bases). CDR3 size: 14 residues. The V end was cut by 6 bases, the J end by 0 bases, with 9 bases between. Germline CDR1 SNHLY, CDR2 FYNNEI. Here the CDR3 reads CASSRTSSNQPQHF. CDR3 DNA sequence: TGTGCCAGCAGCCGGACAAGTAGCAATCAGCCCCAGCATTTT.

The chain employs TRBV5-1 and TRBJ2-7; the match to TRBD2 covers 7 bases. CDR1 and CDR2 (germline): SGHRS, YFSETQ. The ends lost 4 bases at V and 0 bases at J; junction bases unmatched: 7. There are 15 residues in the CDR3. The CDR3 coding sequence is TGCGCCAGCAGCGGGGCTAGCGGTAGCTCCTACGAGCAGTACTTC. Amino acid sequence: CASSGASGSSYEQYF.

The chain has TRBV14 and TRBJ1-1; unclear D gene. The CDR3 spans 14 residues. With 3 bases removed from V and 0 bases from J, the gap between germline ends came to 8 bases. Germline V gene sequence: CDR1 SGHDN, CDR2 FVKESK. The CDR3 DNA sequence: TGTGCCAGCAGCCAGCTGAGCATGAACACTGAAGCTTTCTTT. Protein: CASSQLSMNTEAFF.

CDR3: CAWSVGSATNTIYF. In nucleotides, the CDR3 is TGTGCCTGGAGTGTTGGGAGCGCTACAAACACCATATATTTT. The V call is TRBV30, the J call TRBJ1-3; no definite D call. V dropped 0 bases and J dropped 6 bases, with 12 bases sitting between them. CDR1 GTSNPN and CDR2 SVGIG come from the germline V gene (reference sequence). The CDR3 spans 14 residues.

The chain combines TRBV7-2 with TRBJ2-7; D may be TRBD1 (6 bases). The V end was cut by 1 base, the J end by 1 base, with 8 bases between. This CDR3 region has 14 residues. Looked up from germline, CDR1 is SGHTA and CDR2 is FQGNSA. CDR3 region: CASSLGRGSYEQYF. The DNA for the CDR3 is TGTGCCAGCAGCTTAGGAAGGGGGTCCTACGAGCAGTACTTC.

This chain links TRBV19 with TRBJ2-5, with TRBD1 matching over 9 bases. This CDR3 region has 16 residues. Germline V gene data show CDR1 as LNHDA and CDR2 as SQIVND (reference sequence). After removal of 3 bases from V and 2 bases from J, the junction contained 7 bases not matched to a gene. CDR3 loop: CASSIDGQGLQETQYF. CDR3 in DNA: TGTGCCAGTAGTATCGATGGACAGGGGCTACAAGAGACCCAGTACTTC.

The gene calls are TRBV7-2 and TRBJ2-5, with D possibly being TRBD2 (6 bases). The CDR3 is made up of 15 amino acids. In germline, CDR1 is SGHTA, CDR2 FQGNSA. The V and J ends lost 5 bases and 4 bases respectively, with 17 bases between them. CDR3 nucleotides: TGTGCCAGCAGCGTGGTGACGGGGGACGGAGAGACCCAGTACTTC. Translated: CASSVVTGDGETQYF.

V is TRBV10-1 and J is TRBJ2-3; 15 nucleotides line up with TRBD2. The CDR3 is made up of 15 amino acids. The V segment lost 5 bases and the J segment 9 bases; nucleotides outside the gene matches: 6. CDR1 and CDR2 (germline): WNHNN, SYGVQD (reference sequence). Here the CDR3 DNA reads TGCGCCAGCAGTCCACGGACTAGCGGGGGGGAAACGCAGTATTTT. Encoded protein: CASSPRTSGGETQYF.

The rearrangement links TRBV9 to TRBJ2-1, with TRBD2 identical over 12 bases. V gave up 0 bases and J gave up 4 bases; unmatched junction bases: 8. The CDR3 loop spans 18 amino acids. Looked up from germline, CDR1 is SGDLS and CDR2 is YYNGEE. CDR3 in DNA: TGTGCCAGCAGCGTAGGACAGCTGACTAGCGGGGGATACAATGAGCAGTTCTTC. Protein: CASSVGQLTSGGYNEQFF. The entire variable domain, with the rest obtained from reference TRBV9 and TRBJ2-1, is as follows: DSGVTQTPKHLITATGQRVTLRCSPRSGDLSVYWYQQSLDQGLQFLIQYYNGEERAKGNILERFSAQQFPDLHSELNLSSLELGDSALYFCASSVGQLTSGGYNEQFFGPGTRLTVL.

The CDR3 DNA reads TGTGCCAGCAGCGTAGACGGGTACACCGGGGAGCTGTTTTTT. This sequence encodes CASSVDGYTGELFF. The V call is TRBV9, the J call TRBJ2-2; D is uncertain. The V end was cut by 0 bases, the J end by 3 bases, with 6 bases between. Germline-derived CDR1 and CDR2 are SGDLS and YYNGEE. The length of the CDR3 is 14 residues. Full variable domain (missing parts from reference TRBV9 and TRBJ2-2): DSGVTQTPKHLITATGQRVTLRCSPRSGDLSVYWYQQSLDQGLQFLIQYYNGEERAKGNILERFSAQQFPDLHSELNLSSLELGDSALYFCASSVDGYTGELFFGEGSRLTVL.

The chain recombines TRBV5-6 with TRBJ2-7; D may be TRBD2 (6 bases). The CDR3 totals 13 residues. Looked up from germline, CDR1 is SGHDT and CDR2 is YYEEEE. The V end lost 4 bases, the J end lost 5 bases, and 13 bases lay between the germline ends. Here the CDR3 DNA reads TGTGCCAGCAGCACGACTAGGGCACACGAGCAGTACTTC. It is translated as CASSTTRAHEQYF.

This clone has more than one count but fewer than ten. The rearrangement links TRBV30 to TRBJ2-7, with a tentative D call TRBD2 (6 bases). The V end lost 2 bases, the J end lost 6 bases, and 8 bases lay between the germline ends. CDR1 GTSNPN and CDR2 SVGIG come from the germline V gene (reference sequence). This CDR3 spans 11 amino acids. This CDR3 reads CAWSRRGEQYF. The CDR3 region has the DNA TGTGCCTGGAGTCGGAGGGGCGAGCAGTACTTC.